This T cell receptor beta chain appears in the sequencing data of a study of T cell clonotyping in hematopoietic cell transplantation. Study background: Cytoreduction preceded collection of pretransplant recipient samples. Study observations and caveats: Recipient TCR diversity dropped after transplant; expanded clonotypes rose from day 30 to 180.

The time point was: recipient sample about 28 days before transplant, after cytoreduction. Generated by immunoSEQ multiplex PCR, the TCRdb table keeps only in-frame clones and is missing some. The table includes some 30,000 clones, 70% to 80% detected once. As concerns this clone: Its target is not known.

The CDR3 contains 13 residues. The V end was cut by 4 bases, the J end by 7 bases, with 13 bases between. CDR1 is MNHNS, CDR2 SASEGT, per germline. The sequencing here drew on peripheral blood mononuclear cells, taken before stem cell transplant. This TCR came from a woman under 40 with chronic myeloid leukemia. Some clones in this sample may be carry-over from other donors' samples. The chain uses TRBV6-1 and TRBJ1-2; D might be TRBD1 (5 bases). The CDR3 here is CASSAQTGTGYTF. In nucleotides, the CDR3 is TGTGCCAGCAGTGCCCAAACAGGTACTGGCTACACCTTC.